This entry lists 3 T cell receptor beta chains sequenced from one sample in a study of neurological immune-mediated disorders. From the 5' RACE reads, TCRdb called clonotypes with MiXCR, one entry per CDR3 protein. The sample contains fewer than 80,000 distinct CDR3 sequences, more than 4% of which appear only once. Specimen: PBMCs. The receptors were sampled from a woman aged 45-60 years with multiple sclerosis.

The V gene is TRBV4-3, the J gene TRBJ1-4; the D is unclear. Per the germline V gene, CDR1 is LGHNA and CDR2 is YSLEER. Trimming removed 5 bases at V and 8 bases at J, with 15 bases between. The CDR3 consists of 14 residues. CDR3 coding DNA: TGCGCCAGCAGCTACAATCGGGGTAGCGAAAAACTGTTTTTT. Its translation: CASSYNRGSEKLFF.

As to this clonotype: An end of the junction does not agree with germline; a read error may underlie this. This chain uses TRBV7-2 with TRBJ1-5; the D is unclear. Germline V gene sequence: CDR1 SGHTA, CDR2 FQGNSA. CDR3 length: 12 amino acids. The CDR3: CASSRPNQPQNF. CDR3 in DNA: TGTGCCAGCAGCCGACCGAATCAGCCCCAGAATTTT.

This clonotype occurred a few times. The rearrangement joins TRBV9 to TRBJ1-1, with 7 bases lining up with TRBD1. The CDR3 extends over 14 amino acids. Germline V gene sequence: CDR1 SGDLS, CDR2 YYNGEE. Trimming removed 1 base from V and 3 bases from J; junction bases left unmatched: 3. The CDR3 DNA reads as TGTGCCAGCAGCGTAACTACAGGGGACACTGAAGCTTTCTTT. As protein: CASSVTTGDTEAFF.